This note documents a single TCR beta chain sequence. Antigen specificity is unknown. Cells defined as naive were viable CD3+CD4+ or CD3+CD8+ and CCR7+CD45RA+CD45RO-CD95-CD27+CD28+. On the day of bone marrow donation, the related graft donor provided peripheral blood. This entry comes from a study of T cells after posttransplantation cyclophosphamide. Generated by immunoSEQ multiplex PCR, the TCRdb table keeps only in-frame clones and is missing some. The sample includes approximately 23,000 clones, less than 98% of them seen just once. Study-level results: Blood and skin or GI T cell repertoires showed limited TRB overlap. Recipient CMV seropositivity and CMV reactivation strongly tracked TRB clonality.

This TCR came from a man between 50 and 59 years old in good health, CMV-negative, and a related stem cell transplant donor. The sequenced sample consisted of naive CD4+ T cells sorted from PBMCs.

The DNA for the CDR3 is TGCGCCAGCAGCTTCACATTACAGGCCGGGACTGAAGCTTTCTTT. This encodes CASSFTLQAGTEAFF. The gene calls are TRBV5-1 and TRBJ1-1; D possibly corresponds to TRBD1 (5 bases). The germline V gene encodes CDR1 SGHRS and CDR2 YFSETQ. Between the trimmed V and J ends, which lost 2 bases and 5 bases, there was a span of 16 bases. CDR3 length: 15 residues.